Listed here are 3 T cell receptor beta chains from one sample, sequenced in a study of T cells in Graves' hyperthyroidism and ophthalmopathy (dated by TCRdb to between 2019 and 2020). Library generation was performed with multiplex PCR. For sequencing, an Illumina HiSeq 2000 was employed. Amplification of TCR beta CDR3 regions was carried out from RNA transcripts. For the first round of RT-PCR on the TCR CDR3, the HTBI primer set was used together with the Qiagen OneStep RT-PCR kit. TCRdb redid the processing of the public reads, applying fastp at Q25 and MiXCR, and retained in-frame beta chains. CDR3 protein sequences are deduplicated, and each keeps its most common genes and DNA. Within this sample are some 400,000 distinct CDR3 sequences, with 19% of them counted one time only. 3% to 4.5% of the sample is held by the ten biggest clonotypes. The material sequenced was blood. These receptors were taken from a woman younger than 35 with Graves' hyperthyroidism.

A few counts support this clonotype. This sequence joins TRBV2 and TRBJ2-1; D is unresolved. Germline values: CDR1 SNHLY, CDR2 FYNNEI. The CDR3 runs 10 residues. The V end lost 7 bases, the J end lost 9 bases, and 7 bases lay between the germline ends. The CDR3 DNA reads TGTGCCAGCAATAGAGGTGAGCAGTTCTTC. As protein: CASNRGEQFF.

This clonotype was seen ten or more times. The genes are TRBV6-5 and TRBJ1-2; D is unclear. The germline V gene encodes CDR1 MNHEY and CDR2 SVGAGI. V was pared by 7 bases and J by 0 bases, with 18 bases between. CDR3 length equals 16 residues. The CDR3: CASMGQTASANYGYTF. CDR3 sequence (DNA): TGTGCCAGCATGGGTCAAACGGCCTCAGCTAACTATGGCTACACCTTC.

This clonotype was detected many times. This chain connects TRBV24-1 to TRBJ2-7; 9 bases fit TRBD1. There are 15 residues in the CDR3. Germline V gene sequence: CDR1 KGHDR, CDR2 SFDVKD. Germline trimming cut 4 bases from V and 3 bases from J; bases unmatched to any gene: 6. The CDR3 bases are TGTGCCACCAGTGAATCGGGACAGGGTTTCTACGAGCAGTACTTC. Protein product: CATSESGQGFYEQYF.